Each of the 31 T cell receptor beta chains below was sequenced from the same sample in a study of OX40 agonist ivuxolimab in advanced cancers. Some clones are missing from TCRdb's copy, which holds only in-frame ones; the method was immunoSEQ multiplex PCR. The data show 35,000 to 40,000 clones, about nine tenths seen once. Here the sequenced sample was CD4+ or CD8+ T cells sorted from blood, taken in a trial of the OX40 agonist ivuxolimab. Receptors were obtained from an adult with an advanced solid tumor such as melanoma, head and neck, liver or kidney cancer.

This chain joins TRBV6-1 and TRBJ1-1; no clear D gene. Germline values: CDR1 MNHNS, CDR2 SASEGT. This CDR3 is 14 amino acids long. Between the trimmed V and J ends, which lost 1 base and 3 bases, there was a span of 9 bases. The CDR3 sequence: CASSEDLGYTEAFF. For the CDR3, the DNA is TGTGCCAGCAGTGAAGATCTGGGGTACACTGAAGCTTTCTTT.

In its sample, this clone was seen a few times. This rearrangement joins TRBV10-2 to TRBJ1-2; the D is unclear. With 3 bases removed from V and 1 base from J, the gap between germline ends came to 9 bases. CDR3 length equals 14 residues. CDR1 is WSHSY and CDR2 is SAAADI in the germline V gene. The DNA for the CDR3 is TGCGCCAGCAGTGATTCAGGTTTTAACTATGGCTACACCTTC. Translating gives CASSDSGFNYGYTF.

The rearrangement links TRBV7-7 to TRBJ2-5; D is ambiguous. V lost 1 base to trimming and J lost 5 bases, with 11 bases between them. The CDR3 extends over 14 amino acids. Germline V gene lookup returns CDR1 SSHAT and CDR2 FNYEAQ (reference sequence). The CDR3 protein is CASSLGWSAETQYF. CDR3 DNA: TGTGCCAGCAGCTTAGGGTGGTCCGCGGAGACCCAGTACTTC.

This CDR3 reads CASSGGQGTGEKLFF. Written as DNA, the CDR3 is TGTGCCAGCAGCGGGGGACAGGGGACGGGCGAAAAACTGTTTTTT. The chain joins TRBV9 to TRBJ1-4; 10 nucleotides agree with TRBD1. J was trimmed by 8 bases and V by 3 bases; bases with no gene match: 7. Germline lookup yields CDR1 SGDLS and CDR2 YYNGEE. The CDR3 sequence is 15 residues long.

The J gene is TRBJ1-1, the V gene TRBV6-1; D not resolved. The CDR3 consists of 14 residues. Trimming left V 3 bases short and J 5 bases short, with 13 bases between. In germline, CDR1 is MNHNS, CDR2 SASEGT. The CDR3 DNA is TGTGCCAGCAGTGACGTCGGAGAAGGGACTGAAGCTTTCTTT. Protein: CASSDVGEGTEAFF.

V is TRBV6-5 and J is TRBJ2-5, with D perhaps TRBD2 (6 bases). The CDR3 runs 14 residues. Trimming stripped 4 bases from V and 5 bases from J, with 14 bases between. Germline V gene lookup returns CDR1 MNHEY and CDR2 SVGAGI. The CDR3 DNA sequence: TGTGCCAGCAGTTCACTAGCCAACGGGGAGACCCAGTACTTC. This encodes CASSSLANGETQYF.

The rearrangement links TRBV4-1 to TRBJ1-2; D is undetermined. Germline V gives CDR1 MGHRA, CDR2 YSYEKL. V was clipped by 0 bases and J by 4 bases, with 12 bases between them. The CDR3 contains 15 residues. CDR3: CASSQEWQESYGYTF. CDR3 DNA sequence: TGCGCCAGCAGCCAAGAATGGCAGGAGTCCTATGGCTACACCTTC.

The chain carries TRBV29-1 and TRBJ2-3; TRBD1 is a possible D gene (5 bases). The CDR3 totals 15 residues. CDR1 and CDR2 from the germline V gene are SQVTM and ANQGSEA. Trimming cost V 3 bases and J 0 bases, with 13 bases left between them. This chain's CDR3 is CSVEGLGPSTDTQYF. The CDR3 region has the DNA TGCAGCGTTGAGGGGTTGGGGCCTAGCACAGATACGCAGTATTTT.

The rearrangement joins TRBV2 to TRBJ2-5; 10 nucleotides align to TRBD2. CDR1 and CDR2 from the germline V gene are SNHLY and FYNNEI. There are 18 residues in the CDR3. Unmatched junction bases numbered 9, after V lost 1 base and J lost 1 base. CDR3 loop: CASSEGVLAGAPQETQYF. DNA of the CDR3: TGTGCCAGCAGTGAAGGGGTTCTAGCGGGGGCTCCCCAAGAGACCCAGTACTTC.

The chain combines TRBV19 with TRBJ2-4; a possible D gene is TRBD1 (7 bases). The CDR3 totals 14 residues. The V end was cut by 8 bases, the J end by 6 bases, with 17 bases between. CDR1 is LNHDA, CDR2 SQIVND, per germline (reference sequence). The CDR3 DNA reads TGTGCCAGTTCCTCTAGGGGGGACAGAAACATTCAGTACTTC. Translation gives CASSSRGDRNIQYF.

The chain recombines TRBV7-9 with TRBJ2-7; 7 nucleotides line up with TRBD2. The V and J ends lost 5 bases and 1 base, in that order; junction bases with no gene match: 8. The CDR3 has 15 amino acids. CDR1 SEHNR and CDR2 FQNEAQ come from the germline V gene (reference sequence). CDR3 nucleotide sequence: TGTGCCAGCAGCCGATGGAGCGGGGTGTCCTACGAGCAGTACTTC. Amino acid sequence: CASSRWSGVSYEQYF.

This clone was detected once. The rearrangement joins TRBV9 to TRBJ2-1; D unclear. CDR1 SGDLS and CDR2 YYNGEE come from the germline V gene. Trimming left V 0 bases short and J 6 bases short, with 7 bases between. CDR3 length: 13 amino acids. CDR3 in DNA: TGTGCCAGCAGCGTAGCAACCGGCAATGAGCAGTTCTTC. Translated, it gives CASSVATGNEQFF.

The rearrangement joins TRBV18 to TRBJ1-1; D is unclear. Germline values: CDR1 KGHSH, CDR2 LQKENI. Trimming removed 0 bases at V and 3 bases at J, with 14 bases between. The CDR3 extends over 16 amino acids. This CDR3 reads CASSPPGRSGDTEAFF. The CDR3 nucleotides are TGTGCCAGCTCACCACCCGGGCGTAGCGGGGACACTGAAGCTTTCTTT.

The chain carries TRBV6-5 and TRBJ1-1; 8 positions match TRBD1. This CDR3 comprises 14 residues. Germline V gene lookup returns CDR1 MNHEY and CDR2 SVGAGI. The ends lost 6 bases at V and 7 bases at J; junction bases unmatched: 10. The CDR3 DNA is TGTGCCAGCAGGGGGAGGACAGGGCCGAGTGAAGCTTTCTTT. This sequence encodes CASRGRTGPSEAFF.

The gene calls are TRBV5-8 and TRBJ2-1; possible D gene TRBD1, 5 bases. This CDR3 has 16 residues. Trimming took 1 base from V and 7 from J, leaving 18 bases between them. The germline gives CDR1 SGHTS, CDR2 YDEGEE. The CDR3 protein is CASSLPGLEKLNEQFF. The CDR3 DNA reads TGTGCCAGCAGCTTGCCAGGGCTAGAAAAACTAAATGAGCAGTTCTTC.

The chain recombines TRBV19 with TRBJ2-3, with D uncertain. Germline CDR1 reads LNHDA; CDR2 reads SQIVND (reference sequence). The CDR3 totals 16 residues. The V end lost 5 bases, the J end lost 2 bases, and 17 bases lay between the germline ends. The CDR3 region has the DNA TGTGCCAGTAGTCCCCGACCCATCGCGGTCACAGATACGCAGTATTTT. Translating it yields CASSPRPIAVTDTQYF.

This clone has just a few counts. V and J are TRBV11-2 and TRBJ2-1; TRBD2 matches at 9 bases. V dropped 3 bases and J dropped 15; count of bases not matched to a gene: 15. The CDR3 consists of 15 residues. Per germline, CDR1 SGHAT and CDR2 FQNNGV. CDR3 in DNA: TGTGCCAGCAGCTTCGCCTCGGTAGCGGGGACTAGCCTGTTCTTC. Translated: CASSFASVAGTSLFF.

The chain has TRBV29-1 and TRBJ2-1, with TRBD2 matching 9 bases. Losses at the gene ends were 4 bases for V and 9 bases for J; bases not matched to a gene: 13. CDR3 size: 15 residues. CDR1 and CDR2 from the germline V gene are SQVTM and ANQGSEA. CDR3 coding DNA: TGCAGCGTTGCCCCCGGGGCTAGCGGGAACGGTGAGCAGTTCTTC. As protein: CSVAPGASGNGEQFF.

Turning to this clone: Other DNA sequences in this sample translate to the same CDR3. V gene TRBV9 combines with J gene TRBJ1-1; no clear D. Per the germline V gene, CDR1 is SGDLS and CDR2 is YYNGEE. Trimming removed 0 bases at V and 1 base at J, with 7 bases between. The CDR3 runs 14 residues. The CDR3 reads CASSVAPENTEAFF. In DNA, the CDR3 is TGTGCCAGCAGCGTAGCCCCTGAGAACACTGAAGCTTTCTTT.

The chain's CDR3 is CASSQPTSSQDTQYF. CDR3 nucleotide sequence: TGCGCCAGCAGCCAGCCTACTAGCAGCCAGGATACGCAGTATTTT. The chain has TRBV4-1 and TRBJ2-3, with a possible D match to TRBD2 (6 bases). This CDR3 comprises 15 residues. Germline V gene data show CDR1 as MGHRA and CDR2 as YSYEKL. Trimming removed 3 bases at V and 6 bases at J, with 16 bases between.

This chain uses TRBV19 with TRBJ1-2; D unclear. Trimming pared 1 base from V and 6 bases from J, leaving 21 bases between. This CDR3 is 17 amino acids long. Germline values: CDR1 LNHDA, CDR2 SQIVND (reference sequence). The CDR3 loop reads CASSIAGGGLDQDGYTF. Here the CDR3 DNA reads TGTGCCAGTAGTATAGCGGGCGGTGGTCTGGATCAGGATGGCTACACCTTC.

J is TRBJ1-5 and V is TRBV7-9; the match to TRBD1 covers 9 bases. CDR1 is SEHNR, CDR2 FQNEAQ, per germline (reference sequence). The trim removed 0 bases at V and 7 bases at J, leaving 4 bases unmatched. The CDR3 spans 15 residues. CDR3 in DNA: TGTGCCAGCAGCTTAGCGACAGGGGGTTGGCAGCCCCAGCATTTT. Residues: CASSLATGGWQPQHF.

The sample holds many counts of this clone. The V gene is TRBV2, the J gene TRBJ1-2; TRBD1 matches at 9 bases. CDR1 and CDR2 (germline): SNHLY, FYNNEI. The CDR3 is 13 amino acids. The trim removed 6 bases at V and 8 bases at J, leaving 7 bases unmatched. The CDR3 protein is CASRFRDRVGYTF. For the CDR3, the DNA is TGTGCCAGCAGATTCCGGGACAGGGTCGGCTACACCTTC.

This chain uses TRBV6-1 with TRBJ1-4, with no clear D. CDR3 length: 13 residues. Looked up from germline, CDR1 is MNHNS and CDR2 is SASEGT. V lost 7 bases to trimming and J lost 5 bases, with 11 bases between them. The CDR3: CASTSSGNEKLFF. DNA for the CDR3: TGTGCCAGCACGTCCAGCGGGAATGAAAAACTGTTTTTT.

The chain couples TRBV11-3 to TRBJ2-1; D is perhaps TRBD1 or TRBD2 (6 bases each). From germline, CDR1 is SGHNT and CDR2 YENEEA. The CDR3 is made up of 12 amino acids. Trimming left V 5 bases short and J 10 bases short, with 12 bases between. In DNA, the CDR3 is TGTGCCAGCAGCCGCCTAGGGGGGGAGCAGTTCTTC. It translates to CASSRLGGEQFF.

The V gene is TRBV6-6, the J gene TRBJ2-3; the match to TRBD2 covers 7 bases. Germline V gives CDR1 MNHNY, CDR2 SVGAGI (reference sequence). V trimming: 7 bases; J trimming: 8 bases; junction bases outside the gene matches: 12. The CDR3 has 14 residues. CDR3 loop: CASTTQAGVGTQYF. The CDR3 DNA is TGTGCCAGCACCACCCAGGCGGGAGTGGGTACGCAGTATTTT.

The chain employs TRBV5-4 and TRBJ2-5; D is perhaps TRBD2 (5 bases). This CDR3 spans 14 amino acids. Trimming removed 0 bases at V and 2 bases at J, with 8 bases between. Per the germline V gene, CDR1 is SGHNT and CDR2 is YYREEE (reference sequence). CDR3 in amino acids: CASSLASIQETQYF. The CDR3 bases are TGTGCCAGCAGCTTGGCTAGCATACAAGAGACCCAGTACTTC.

Remarks on this clone: One junction end disagrees with the germline gene, perhaps due to a read error. Distinct nucleotide sequences in the sample also encode this CDR3. The genes are TRBV7-2 and TRBJ1-1; D remains unclear. This CDR3 spans 13 amino acids. Germline loops: CDR1 SGHTA, CDR2 FQGNSA. This CDR3 reads CASSFRLRDEAFF. The CDR3 nucleotides read TGCGCCAGCAGCTTCCGACTTAGGGATGAAGCTTTCTTT.

V usage is TRBV5-6 and J usage is TRBJ2-3; 11 bases match TRBD2. Looked up from germline, CDR1 is SGHDT and CDR2 is YYEEEE. The V and J ends lost 5 bases and 1 base, in that order; junction bases with no gene match: 6. The CDR3 loop spans 16 amino acids. The CDR3 nucleotides read TGTGCCAGCAGTAGGACTAGCGGGTCCGGCACAGATACGCAGTATTTT. This translates into CASSRTSGSGTDTQYF. Using reference TRBV5-6 and TRBJ2-3 for the parts outside the CDR3, the full variable domain is DAGVTQSPTHLIKTRGQQVTLRCSPKSGHDTVSWYQQALGQGPQFIFQYYEEEERQRGNFPDRFSGHQFPNYSSELNVNALLLGDSALYLCASSRTSGSGTDTQYFGPGTRLTVL.

V and J are TRBV5-1 and TRBJ2-7, with a weak D call TRBD1 (6 bases). Deletions cut 4 bases from V and 0 bases from J, with 11 bases between. Germline V gene sequence: CDR1 SGHRS, CDR2 YFSETQ. The CDR3 totals 14 residues. This CDR3 reads CASSPRDTSYEQYF. CDR3 sequence (DNA): TGCGCCAGCAGCCCCCGGGACACCTCCTACGAGCAGTACTTC.

Concerning this clone: The same CDR3 is also encoded by other DNA sequences in this sample. The chain recombines TRBV4-1 with TRBJ2-7; 8 bases fit TRBD1. V shed 1 base, J shed 5 bases, and the junction held 4 bases outside the gene matches. Per germline, CDR1 MGHRA and CDR2 YSYEKL. The CDR3 sequence is 14 residues long. In DNA form, the CDR3 reads TGCGCCAGCAGCCAAGTGTCAGGGGGCGACGAGCAGTACTTC. It encodes CASSQVSGGDEQYF.